The present T cell receptor (beta chain) was sequenced within a study of blood T cell repertoires in COVID-19. Background on the study: There were acute and convalescent COVID-19 samples, and they came from the United States, Italy and Spain. T cells, B-cell-depleted T cells, or PBMCs provided the cDNA or gDNA that served as material.

Study processing details: Quantification of nucleated cells was approximated via reference gene primer amplification. Produced via immunoSEQ multiplex PCR; TCRdb's table is partial and in-frame only. From that table come the V and J calls and clone size; the DNA was used to work out D and trimming. The sample has roughly 65,000 clones, about 92% seen once. CDR1 and CDR2 (germline): WNHNN, SYGVQD (reference sequence). Unmatched junction bases numbered 17, after V lost 6 bases and J lost 2 bases. This CDR3 contains 18 residues. This chain links TRBV10-1 with TRBJ2-7; the match to TRBD1 covers 9 bases. This clonotype was obtained from a man aged 60-69 years with acute or convalescent COVID-19. Sequenced sample: peripheral blood. In DNA form, the CDR3 reads TGCGCCAGCAGGGCACGGGGACAGGGCGACAAGCTAACCTACGAGCAGTACTTC. Translating it yields CASRARGQGDKLTYEQYF.